These T cell receptor beta chains were read from a single sample in a study of cytomegalovirus exposure and HLA in healthy donors. This table comes from immunoSEQ multiplex PCR, and its TCRdb copy is limited to in-frame clones, with some not included. The sample contains roughly 180,000 clones, about 75% of which appear only once. Material: PBMCs. These receptors all stem from a man in his fifties or sixties in good health and CMV-seropositive. The CDR3 runs from the conserved cysteine through the conserved F or W. Fields, in order: J gene, clone size, V gene, D gene, CDR3 DNA, CDR3 protein. The D gene is left open where the match is weak. Expanded clones get a size class; other rows say once, few or many, or leave the size out.

>TRBJ1-1|few|TRBV5-1|-
TGCGCCAGCAGCTTGGGAGCCAGGGGGAACACTGAAGCTTTCTTT
CASSLGARGNTEAFF
>TRBJ1-1|-|TRBV6-5|TRBD1
TGTGCCAGCAGGAAAGACAGGGGGAACACTGAAGCTTTCTTT
CASRKDRGNTEAFF
>TRBJ2-4|few|TRBV5-1|-
TGCGCCAGCAGCCTTGGGCTAATGGACATTCAGTACTTC
CASSLGLMDIQYF
>TRBJ1-5|-|TRBV28|TRBD1
TGTGCCAGCAGTCCGGGACAGGGGATGAGCGGTCAGCCCCAGCATTTT
CASSPGQGMSGQPQHF
>TRBJ2-3|-|TRBV7-9|TRBD1
TGTGCCAGCACCGATCTGACAGGGTCGAGCGGCACAGATACGCAGTATTTT
CASTDLTGSSGTDTQYF
>TRBJ2-3|few|TRBV5-4|TRBD2
TGTGCCAGCAGCCCGGGGGTTAGCGGGGGGGCGAATACGCAGTATTTT
CASSPGVSGGANTQYF
>TRBJ2-2|-|TRBV2|TRBD2
TGTGCCAGCACTCGGTTCCTAGCGGGGAACACCGGGGAGCTGTTTTTT
CASTRFLAGNTGELFF
>TRBJ2-3|-|TRBV13|-
TGTGCCAGCAGCCCCTCCCCCACTAGCACAGATACGCAGTATTTT
CASSPSPTSTDTQYF
>TRBJ1-4|once|TRBV2|-
TGTGCCAGCAGTGATGGACTATTGCGAGTTGAAAAACTGTTTTTT
CASSDGLLRVEKLFF
>TRBJ1-3|once|TRBV2|TRBD1
TGTGCCAGCAGTGATCGGACAGGGGGAAACACCATATATTTT
CASSDRTGGNTIYF
>TRBJ2-3|-|TRBV7-3|TRBD2
TGTGCCAGCAGCTTAAGTCTAGCGGGGGGCCAAGCGACGCAGTATTTT
CASSLSLAGGQATQYF
>TRBJ1-2|once|TRBV9|-
TGTGCCAGCAGCGTACAGGGTGACTATGGCTACACCTTC
CASSVQGDYGYTF
>TRBJ1-2|-|TRBV5-1|TRBD1
TGCGCCAGCCGACCGGGACAGGGGTTCTATGGCTACACCTTC
CASRPGQGFYGYTF
>TRBJ1-5|-|TRBV19|TRBD1
TGTGCCAGTAGTCCCGGGACAGGAGTCTATAGCAATCAGCCCCAGCATTTT
CASSPGTGVYSNQPQHF
>TRBJ1-5|-|TRBV7-9|-
TGTGCCAGCAGCTTAGGGCGGATAAAGGAAGACCAGCCCCAGCATTTT
CASSLGRIKEDQPQHF
>TRBJ1-1|-|TRBV30|-
TGTGCCTGGAGTTCCGGTACGCTCACCAGGTCGGAAGCTTTCTTT
CAWSSGTLTRSEAFF
>TRBJ1-2|few|TRBV27|-
TGTGCCAGCAGTTTATATCAGGGTGATGTCTATGGCTACACCTTC
CASSLYQGDVYGYTF
>TRBJ1-2|-|TRBV28|TRBD1
TGTGCCAGCAGTTTGGACAGGCCCAACTATGGCTACACCTTC
CASSLDRPNYGYTF
>TRBJ2-1|-|TRBV27|TRBD2
TGTGCCAGCAGACGAGCGGGGGGCCGCTACAATGAGCAGTTCTTC
CASRRAGGRYNEQFF
>TRBJ2-1|-|TRBV7-8|-
TGTGCCAGCAGGCAATTAGGGGGCTCCTACAATGAGCAGTTCTTC
CASRQLGGSYNEQFF
>TRBJ1-1|few|TRBV25-1|-
TGTGCCAGCAGTCCAACAGGGAATGGAGCCACTGAAGCTTTCTTT
CASSPTGNGATEAFF
>TRBJ1-1|-|TRBV5-4|TRBD1
TGTGCCAGCAGCTTGGGGAGGGGGCGAGACACTGAAGCTTTCTTT
CASSLGRGRDTEAFF
>TRBJ1-1|-|TRBV28|TRBD1
TGTGCCAGCAGCCCTCCGGGACAGGGGAGCGGTGAAGCTTTCTTT
CASSPPGQGSGEAFF
>TRBJ1-1|few|TRBV7-9|-
TGTGCCAGCAGCTTACAGGGTTTCGACACTGAAGCTTTCTTT
CASSLQGFDTEAFF
>TRBJ2-5|once|TRBV7-2|TRBD2
TGTGCCAGCAGCGAAATAGTAGCGGGGGGGCCGAGAGAGACCCAGTACTTC
CASSEIVAGGPRETQYF
>TRBJ1-5|-|TRBV28|-
TGTGCCAGCAGTATGGACAGTAGCAATCAGCCCCAGCATTTT
CASSMDSSNQPQHF
>TRBJ2-1|-|TRBV21-1|-
TGTGCCACTTCAGGGTCGGGCAGGGACTTAAATGAGCAGTTCTTC
CATSGSGRDLNEQFF
>TRBJ1-1|-|TRBV7-9|-
TGTGCCAGCAGCACCTGGGCGGGCCTCCCGGGGATGACTGAAGCTTTCTTT
CASSTWAGLPGMTEAFF
>TRBJ1-5|-|TRBV18|TRBD1
TGTGCCAGCTCACCTTTCGATCTCAGGGGGCGCGTGAGTCAGCCCCAGCATTTT
CASSPFDLRGRVSQPQHF
>TRBJ2-7|-|TRBV27|TRBD2
TGTGCCAGCAGTTTACGGGGGGGACCGGACTACGAGCAGTACTTC
CASSLRGGPDYEQYF
>TRBJ2-5|-|TRBV7-8|-
TGTGCCAGCAGCTTAGTCATCGGAGGGGAGACCCAGTACTTC
CASSLVIGGETQYF
>TRBJ2-1|-|TRBV5-1|TRBD1
TGCGCCAGCAGTCCTTCTACCCGGGACAGGGTCCGTGAGCAGTTCTTC
CASSPSTRDRVREQFF
>TRBJ2-2|-|TRBV5-1|-
TGCGCCAGCAGCTTGGCCACGGGGGTGACCAAGAACACCGGGGAGCTGTTTTTT
CASSLATGVTKNTGELFF
>TRBJ1-1|-|TRBV4-3|-
TGCGCCAGCAGCCAAGATTTGCAGGGGCGGAACACTGAAGCTTTCTTT
CASSQDLQGRNTEAFF
>TRBJ1-3|-|TRBV10-1|-
TGCGCCAGCAGTGCAGGGGCTGGAAACACCATATATTTT
CASSAGAGNTIYF
>TRBJ2-5|-|TRBV5-6|-
TGTGCCAGCAGCTTGGTGGCAGACCAAGAGACCCAGTACTTC
CASSLVADQETQYF
>TRBJ1-2|-|TRBV29-1|-
TGCAGCGTTGTGGGGAGTTCTCATTATAACTATGGCTACACCTTC
CSVVGSSHYNYGYTF
>TRBJ2-4|once|TRBV28|-
TGTGCCAGCAGTTTCTTGGCAGGGACCAAAAACATTCAGTACTTC
CASSFLAGTKNIQYF
>TRBJ2-7|-|TRBV7-2|-
TGTGCCAGCAGCTTAGGCAGGGTGTACGAGCAGTACTTC
CASSLGRVYEQYF
>TRBJ1-2|-|TRBV5-1|-
TGCGCCAGCTCCTCATCGTCCGGGAACCGTGGCTATGGCTACACCTTC
CASSSSSGNRGYGYTF
>TRBJ1-4|-|TRBV7-2|TRBD1
TGTGCCAGCAGCCCCGACAGGGGGCGACGGGAAAAACTGTTTTTT
CASSPDRGRREKLFF
>TRBJ2-6|-|TRBV19|TRBD1
TGTGCCAGTAGTGGACAGGGGGCGGCTGGGGCCAACGTCCTGACTTTC
CASSGQGAAGANVLTF
>TRBJ2-3|-|TRBV7-9|-
TGTGCCAGCAGCCCAAGGCCGACAGTGGGGACAGATACGCAGTATTTT
CASSPRPTVGTDTQYF
>TRBJ1-3|once|TRBV5-1|-
TGCGCCAGCAGCTTGGCCCCGGGGTCCTCTGGAAACACCATATATTTT
CASSLAPGSSGNTIYF
>TRBJ2-1|-|TRBV5-4|-
TGTGCCAGCAGCTTGGATGGACATAACAATGAGCAGTTCTTC
CASSLDGHNNEQFF
>TRBJ1-5|-|TRBV6-6|TRBD1
TGTGCCAGCAGCCGGCCCGGGACAGGGGATATTCAGCCCCAGCATTTT
CASSRPGTGDIQPQHF
>TRBJ1-5|-|TRBV18|-
TGTGCCAGCTCACCATCGCGCGATCAGCCCCAGCATTTT
CASSPSRDQPQHF
>TRBJ2-1|few|TRBV6-5|TRBD2
TGTGCCAGCAGGGGACTAGCGGGGGGTCAGGATGAGCAGTTCTTC
CASRGLAGGQDEQFF
>TRBJ1-1|-|TRBV15|-
TGTGCCACCAGCAGAGATGGGGGGAGTTTAGGAAATGAAGCTTTCTTT
CATSRDGGSLGNEAFF
>TRBJ1-5|-|TRBV5-4|TRBD1
TGTGCCAGCAGCTTGGGGACAGGGGACAATCAGCCCCAGCATTTT
CASSLGTGDNQPQHF
>TRBJ2-1|-|TRBV13|TRBD2
TGTGCCAGCAGCTTACGACCCGGACTAGCGGGGGGGGAAGGCGAGCAGTTCTTC
CASSLRPGLAGGEGEQFF
>TRBJ2-2|-|TRBV7-9|TRBD2
TGTGCCAGCATTCCAACCCCCGGACTAGCTGGCGCCGGGGAGCTGTTTTTT
CASIPTPGLAGAGELFF
>TRBJ2-2|-|TRBV14|-
TGTGCCAGCAGCCAAGCAGGGGCGGACACCGGGGAGCTGTTTTTT
CASSQAGADTGELFF
>TRBJ1-1|-|TRBV19|-
TGTGCCAGTATTCCGCGGGGTAAACGCACTGAAGCTTTCTTT
CASIPRGKRTEAFF
>TRBJ1-2|-|TRBV19|TRBD1
TGTGCCAGTAGTATGGGGACAGACTATGGCTACACCTTC
CASSMGTDYGYTF
>TRBJ1-2|-|TRBV2|TRBD1
TGTGCCAGCAGTCAAGGACAGGGAGGAGGGTATGGCTACACCTTC
CASSQGQGGGYGYTF
>TRBJ2-3|-|TRBV10-2|TRBD2
TGCGCCAGCAGTGAAAAGCGGGGGGAAAGATACACAGATACGCAGTATTTT
CASSEKRGERYTDTQYF
>TRBJ1-6|-|TRBV5-4|TRBD1
TGTGCCAGCAGCAGCAGGGACAGCGAGGCACCCCTCCACTTT
CASSSRDSEAPLHF
>TRBJ2-5|-|TRBV7-2|-
TGTGCCAGCAGCTTACTGGGCCTGCATCAAGAGACCCAGTACTTC
CASSLLGLHQETQYF
>TRBJ2-5|-|TRBV13|-
TGTGCCAGCAGCTTAGGGAGCGGCACGGGGAAGACCCAGTACTTC
CASSLGSGTGKTQYF